This entry lists 11 T cell receptor beta chains sequenced from one sample in a study of shared clonotypes between healthy human individuals. Clones were read by immunoSEQ multiplex PCR, and TCRdb kept only the in-frame ones, dropping some. The sample yields some 2,000,000 clones, roughly 94% seen once. The sample taken for sequencing was naive CD4+ T cells sorted from blood. The subset was: CD45RA+ positively selected. These receptors all stem from a man between 18 and 29 years old in good health.

This chain links TRBV5-1 with TRBJ2-7; a possible D gene is TRBD1 (5 bases). The CDR3 is made up of 14 amino acids. V was trimmed by 3 bases and J by 0 bases, leaving 10 bases between them. CDR1 and CDR2 (germline): SGHRS, YFSETQ. This chain's CDR3 is CASSYQGDSYEQYF. Written as DNA, the CDR3 is TGCGCCAGCAGCTACCAGGGTGACTCCTACGAGCAGTACTTC. Full variable domain (rest looked up from reference TRBV5-1 and TRBJ2-7): KAGVTQTPRYLIKTRGQQVTLSCSPISGHRSVSWYQQTPGQGLQFLFEYFSETQRNKGNFPGRFSGRQFSNSRSEMNVSTLELGDSALYLCASSYQGDSYEQYFGPGTRLTVT.

The V and J genes are TRBV19 and TRBJ1-2; 11 bases are a match to TRBD1. Losses at the gene ends were 6 bases for V and 7 bases for J; bases not matched to a gene: 4. This CDR3 has 13 residues. Germline lookup yields CDR1 LNHDA and CDR2 SQIVND (reference sequence). This CDR3 reads CASRPGQGAGYTF. The CDR3, as DNA: TGTGCCAGTAGACCCGGACAGGGGGCTGGCTACACCTTC. Together with reference TRBV19 and TRBJ1-2, the CDR3 gives the full variable domain: DGGITQSPKYLFRKEGQNVTLSCEQNLNHDAMYWYRQDPGQGLRLIYYSQIVNDFQKGDIAEGYSVSREKKESFPLTVTSAQKNPTAFYLCASRPGQGAGYTFGSGTRLTVV.

V is TRBV30 and J is TRBJ2-7; D not certain. V was shortened by 5 bases and J by 6 bases, with 14 bases between the two germline ends. The CDR3 has 12 amino acids. Germline V gene sequence: CDR1 GTSNPN, CDR2 SVGIG (reference sequence). CDR3 sequence reads: CAWAAYLSEQYF. DNA of the CDR3: TGTGCCTGGGCAGCGTATCTGAGCGAGCAGTACTTC. Looking up the rest from reference TRBV30 and TRBJ2-7 gives the full variable domain: SQTIHQWPATLVQPVGSPLSLECTVEGTSNPNLYWYRQAAGRGLQLLFYSVGIGQISSEVPQNLSASRPQDRQFILSSKKLLLSDSGFYLCAWAAYLSEQYFGPGTRLTVT.

The chain links TRBV29-1 to TRBJ2-7; maybe TRBD1 (6 bases). This CDR3 has 14 residues. The germline gives CDR1 SQVTM, CDR2 ANQGSEA. V lost 6 bases, J lost 7 bases, and 22 bases lay in between. The CDR3 spells CSVTGQPSAGEQYF. The CDR3 DNA reads as TGCAGCGTAACCGGACAGCCGTCGGCAGGTGAGCAGTACTTC.

As concerns this clone: Other nucleotide sequences in the sample specify the same CDR3. J is TRBJ2-3 and V is TRBV5-4; 12 nucleotides line up with TRBD2. This CDR3 spans 17 amino acids. From germline, CDR1 is SGHNT and CDR2 YYREEE (reference sequence). Losses at the gene ends were 1 base for V and 0 bases for J; bases not matched to a gene: 3. DNA of the CDR3: TGTGCCAGCAGCTTGAGGCTAGCGGGGGGGAGCACAGATACGCAGTATTTT. This encodes CASSLRLAGGSTDTQYF.

The chain links TRBV27 to TRBJ1-2, with D possibly TRBD1 on 5 matching bases. Germline values: CDR1 MNHEY, CDR2 SMNVEV (reference sequence). This CDR3 has 14 amino acids. V was trimmed by 3 bases and J by 1 base, leaving 9 bases between them. The CDR3: CASSFKGLNYGYTF. CDR3 bases: TGTGCCAGCAGTTTTAAGGGGCTTAACTATGGCTACACCTTC.

V gene TRBV10-1 combines with J gene TRBJ2-5; 11 bases align to TRBD2. The CDR3 loop spans 16 amino acids. CDR1 and CDR2 from the germline V gene are WNHNN and SYGVQD (reference sequence). Unmatched junction bases numbered 3, after V lost 0 bases and J lost 3 bases. The CDR3 loop reads CASSESVAGGEETQYF. In DNA, the CDR3 is TGCGCCAGCAGTGAGTCGGTAGCGGGAGGGGAAGAGACCCAGTACTTC.

CDR3: CASSESAGAGGYTF. Here the CDR3 DNA reads TGCGCCAGCAGTGAGTCGGCAGGGGCCGGTGGCTACACCTTC. The genes are TRBV10-1 and TRBJ1-2, with TRBD1 as a possible D gene (6 bases). The CDR3 length is 14 residues. CDR1 WNHNN and CDR2 SYGVQD come from the germline V gene (reference sequence). Trimming pared 0 bases from V and 7 bases from J, leaving 12 bases between.

The chain uses TRBV6-1 and TRBJ1-1, with a weak D call TRBD1 (5 bases). V lost 2 bases and J 4 bases, leaving 11 bases between the germline ends. This CDR3 spans 14 amino acids. Germline CDR1 and CDR2: MNHNS and SASEGT. The CDR3 here is CASSEPGRVTEAFF. The CDR3, as DNA: TGTGCCAGCAGTGAACCGGGCAGGGTCACTGAAGCTTTCTTT.

The chain couples TRBV2 to TRBJ1-2, with 9 bases identical to TRBD1. The CDR3 runs to 15 residues. Per the germline V gene, CDR1 is SNHLY and CDR2 is FYNNEI. The V segment lost 7 bases and the J segment 6 bases; nucleotides outside the gene matches: 12. CDR3 sequence: CASKGDVTGGHGYTF. The CDR3, as DNA: TGTGCCAGCAAAGGGGATGTGACAGGGGGGCATGGCTACACCTTC. Complete variable domain (other parts from reference TRBV2 and TRBJ1-2): EPEVTQTPSHQVTQMGQEVILRCVPISNHLYFYWYRQILGQKVEFLVSFYNNEISEKSEIFDDQFSVERPDGSNFTLKIRSTKLEDSAMYFCASKGDVTGGHGYTFGSGTRLTVV.

The V call is TRBV5-3, the J call TRBJ2-6; perhaps D is TRBD1 or TRBD2 (5 bases each). TRBV5-3 is classed as an ORF, of uncertain function. The CDR3 loop spans 18 amino acids. The V and J ends lost 8 bases and 0 bases respectively, with 21 bases between them. CDR3 in DNA: TGTGCCAGGGGAGCCCAGGGACGACGAAACTCTGGGGCCAACGTCCTGACTTTC. It codes for CARGAQGRRNSGANVLTF.